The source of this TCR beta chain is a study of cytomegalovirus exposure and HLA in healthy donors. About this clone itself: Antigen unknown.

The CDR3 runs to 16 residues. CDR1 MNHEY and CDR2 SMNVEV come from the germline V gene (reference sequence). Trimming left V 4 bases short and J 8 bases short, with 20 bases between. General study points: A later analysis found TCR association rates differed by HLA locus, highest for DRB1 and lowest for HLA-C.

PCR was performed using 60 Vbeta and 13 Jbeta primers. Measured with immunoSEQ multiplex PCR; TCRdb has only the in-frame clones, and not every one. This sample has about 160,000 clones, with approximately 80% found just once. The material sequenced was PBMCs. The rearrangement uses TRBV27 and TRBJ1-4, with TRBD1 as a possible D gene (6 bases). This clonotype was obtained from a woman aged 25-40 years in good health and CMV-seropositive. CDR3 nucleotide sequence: TGTGCCAGCAGTTCCGCCCGGGGGGGCGAGGACGAAAAACTGTTTTTT. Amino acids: CASSSARGGEDEKLFF.